One sample yielded the 18 T cell receptor beta chains listed below, sequenced in a study of vaccination and CD4 T cells after COVID-19. Treatment indicated: roughly 10-day PBMC culture with coronavirus spike peptide pools or control peptides (ViraFEST assay). No antigen has been identified for these receptors. Sequencing of the DNA from cultured CD4+ T cells was carried out with the Oncomine TCR Beta short-read assay. TCRdb reprocessed the PCR reads via MiXCR and lists one record per CDR3 protein. This table has around 10,000 distinct CDR3 sequences, roughly 45% appearing once. Material for sequencing was CD4+ T cells from blood, cultured in vitro. The origin of the receptors is a human donor who had recovered from COVID-19.

The rearrangement joins TRBV12-3 or TRBV12-4 to TRBJ2-2; 8 nucleotides align to TRBD2. Trimming cost V 5 bases and J 4 bases; bases outside gene matches: 6. The CDR3 is 15 amino acids. The CDR3 region is CASSPGLAGTGELFF. As DNA, the CDR3 is TGTGCCAGCAGTCCCGGACTAGCCGGCACCGGGGAGCTGTTTTTT.

This clonotype was seen more than once but under ten times. The chain employs TRBV6-5 and TRBJ2-1; 9 nucleotides line up with TRBD1. The CDR3 consists of 15 residues. In germline, CDR1 is MNHEY, CDR2 SVGAGI. V was pared by 3 bases and J by 4 bases, with 4 bases of the junction left unmatched. The CDR3 here is CASSYGTGRYNEQFF. The DNA of the CDR3 is TGTGCCAGCAGTTATGGGACAGGGAGGTACAATGAGCAGTTCTTC.

This clonotype has just a few counts. The chain recombines TRBV20-1 with TRBJ1-2; D is possibly TRBD1 (5 bases). Germline V gene data show CDR1 as DFQATT and CDR2 as SNEGSKA (reference sequence). The V gene lost 3 bases and the J gene lost 6 bases, with 17 bases spanning the gap. This CDR3 has 14 amino acids. CDR3 nucleotides: TGCAGTGCTAGGACTCCAGGGTTCAAGCATGGCTACACCTTC. Its translation is CSARTPGFKHGYTF.

There are a few counts of this clonotype. The CDR3 DNA reads as TGTGCCAGCAGCTTATCGAGGGCCGCACTCTATGGCTACACCTTC. The encoded protein is CASSLSRAALYGYTF. The chain joins TRBV7-2 to TRBJ1-2; D gene ambiguous. The CDR3 contains 15 residues. The germline V and J ends were trimmed by 2 bases and 4 bases, with 14 bases remaining between them. Germline V gives CDR1 SGHTA, CDR2 FQGNSA.

The rearrangement links TRBV27 to TRBJ2-2; D ambiguous. The germline gives CDR1 MNHEY, CDR2 SMNVEV (reference sequence). The CDR3 has 14 residues. V was trimmed by 3 bases and J by 1 base, leaving 6 bases between them. CDR3 nucleotide sequence: TGTGCCAGCAGTTTGCGGCGGAACACCGGGGAGCTGTTTTTT. This codes for CASSLRRNTGELFF.

J is TRBJ1-1 and V is TRBV10-3; weak D call: TRBD1 (5 bases). There are 14 residues in the CDR3. Looked up from germline, CDR1 is ENHRY and CDR2 is SYGVKD. Trimming stripped 10 bases from V and 1 base from J, with 16 bases between. CDR3 coding DNA: TGTGCCACGATCCGGGACCTGACGAACACTGAAGCTTTCTTT. Translation: CATIRDLTNTEAFF.

V gene TRBV6-1 combines with J gene TRBJ1-4; D might be TRBD1 (5 bases). CDR1 is MNHNS, CDR2 SASEGT, per germline. Trimming removed 7 bases at V and 5 bases at J, with 14 bases between. CDR3 length: 14 residues. The CDR3: CASKEAGINEKLFF. The CDR3 DNA is TGTGCCAGCAAGGAGGCAGGGATAAATGAAAAACTGTTTTTT.

The sample holds a few counts of this clonotype. This chain uses TRBV6-1 with TRBJ2-5; 10 nucleotides agree with TRBD2. The CDR3 is made up of 13 amino acids. Per germline, CDR1 MNHNS and CDR2 SASEGT. V dropped 10 bases and J dropped 5; count of bases not matched to a gene: 7. CDR3 residues: CATERGGRETQYF. In DNA, the CDR3 is TGTGCCACCGAGCGGGGGGGGAGGGAGACCCAGTACTTC.

The chain recombines TRBV7-7 with TRBJ2-5; D remains unclear. CDR3 length: 16 amino acids. CDR1 SSHAT and CDR2 FNYEAQ come from the germline V gene (reference sequence). The V and J ends lost 1 base and 2 bases respectively, with 14 bases between them. CDR3 nucleotide sequence: TGTGCCAGCAGCTTAGGGCGACTTCTGGGGCAAGAGACCCAGTACTTC. It translates to CASSLGRLLGQETQYF.

The CDR3: CASSWGQGSNTGELFF. The CDR3 bases are TGTGCCAGCAGCTGGGGACAGGGTTCGAACACCGGGGAGCTGTTTTTT. The chain couples TRBV5-4 to TRBJ2-2, with 9 bases identical to TRBD1. The CDR3 has 16 amino acids. CDR1 SGHNT and CDR2 YYREEE come from the germline V gene (reference sequence). The V and J ends lost 3 bases and 0 bases, in that order; junction bases with no gene match: 3.

This chain uses TRBV7-9 with TRBJ1-5; D unclear. Germline CDR1 SEHNR, CDR2 FQNEAQ (reference sequence). The CDR3 sequence is 12 residues long. The germline V and J ends were trimmed by 4 bases and 3 bases, with 4 bases remaining between them. Here the CDR3 DNA reads TGTGCCAGCAGCTACAACAATCAGCCCCAGCATTTT. It encodes CASSYNNQPQHF.

The chain uses TRBV6-5 and TRBJ1-1; a possible D gene is TRBD1 (6 bases). Trimming removed 4 bases at V and 0 bases at J, with 12 bases between. The CDR3 consists of 15 residues. Per germline, CDR1 MNHEY and CDR2 SVGAGI. This CDR3 reads CASSFIRGMNTEAFF. The CDR3, as DNA: TGTGCCAGCAGTTTTATCAGGGGTATGAACACTGAAGCTTTCTTT.

The chain is built from TRBV7-9 and TRBJ1-1, with a weak D call TRBD1 (6 bases). Germline V gives CDR1 SEHNR, CDR2 FQNEAQ (reference sequence). The CDR3 loop spans 14 amino acids. V was trimmed by 4 bases and J by 4 bases, leaving 13 bases between them. CDR3 sequence: CASSSLGGGTEAFF. The CDR3 DNA is TGTGCCAGCAGCTCATTGGGAGGGGGCACTGAAGCTTTCTTT.

About this clonotype: One end of the junction fails to match germline, which may point to a read error. This sequence joins TRBV10-3 and TRBJ1-2, with D perhaps matching TRBD1 (5 bases). The germline CDR1 and CDR2 sequences are ENHRY and SYGVKD. The CDR3 runs 13 residues. CDR3 region: CAVSGGGPYGYTF. CDR3 DNA sequence: TGTGCCGTCAGTGGTGGGGGACCCTATGGCTACACCTTC.

In its sample, this clonotype was seen once. This sequence joins TRBV10-2 and TRBJ2-7; possibly TRBD1 for D (7 bases). The length of the CDR3 is 17 residues. Deletions cut 6 bases from V and 1 base from J, with 22 bases between. Germline CDR1 reads WSHSY; CDR2 reads SAAADI. CDR3 protein: CASRPELAGQPSYEQYF. The CDR3 DNA follows: TGCGCCAGCAGACCCGAACTCGCGGGACAGCCATCCTACGAGCAGTACTTC.

The genes are TRBV12-1 and TRBJ1-2; whether TRBD1, the table's D call, matches the DNA was not checked. TRBV12-1 represents a pseudogene. The CDR3 is 16 residues long. CDR3 amino acids: CASSFVVGGNYYGYTF. CDR3 nucleotide sequence: TGTGCCAGCAGCTTTGTCGTCGGGGGGAACTATTATGGCTACACCTTC.

This chain connects TRBV5-1 to TRBJ1-6, with 7 bases lining up with TRBD1. The germline V gene encodes CDR1 SGHRS and CDR2 YFSETQ. V lost 5 bases, J lost 6 bases, and 5 bases stayed unmatched. The length of the CDR3 is 14 residues. The CDR3 nucleotides read TGCGCCAGCAGAAACAGGGGAGTTAATTCACCCCTCCACTTT. It translates to CASRNRGVNSPLHF.

This rearrangement joins TRBV4-3 to TRBJ1-3; no definite D call. The CDR3 has 14 amino acids. Trimming shortened V by 0 bases and J by 5 bases, and 8 bases separated the two germline ends. The germline V gene has CDR1 LGHNA and CDR2 YSLEER. For the CDR3, the DNA is TGCGCCAGCAGCCAAGATGAACAGAGAAACACCATATATTTT. Encoded protein: CASSQDEQRNTIYF.